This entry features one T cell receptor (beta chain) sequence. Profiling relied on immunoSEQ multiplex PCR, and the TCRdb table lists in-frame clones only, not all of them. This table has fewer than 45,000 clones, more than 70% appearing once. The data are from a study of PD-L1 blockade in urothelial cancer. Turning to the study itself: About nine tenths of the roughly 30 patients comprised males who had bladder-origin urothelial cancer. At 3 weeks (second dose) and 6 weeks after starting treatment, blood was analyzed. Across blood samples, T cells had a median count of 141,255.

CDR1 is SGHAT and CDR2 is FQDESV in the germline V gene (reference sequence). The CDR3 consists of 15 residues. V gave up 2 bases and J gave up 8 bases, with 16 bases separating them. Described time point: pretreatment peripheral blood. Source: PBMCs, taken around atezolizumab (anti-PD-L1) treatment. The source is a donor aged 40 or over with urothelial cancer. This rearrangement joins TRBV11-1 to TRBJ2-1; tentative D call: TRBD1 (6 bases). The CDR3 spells CASSLRASGVDEQFF. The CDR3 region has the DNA TGTGCCAGCAGCTTACGGGCCTCAGGGGTCGATGAGCAGTTCTTC.